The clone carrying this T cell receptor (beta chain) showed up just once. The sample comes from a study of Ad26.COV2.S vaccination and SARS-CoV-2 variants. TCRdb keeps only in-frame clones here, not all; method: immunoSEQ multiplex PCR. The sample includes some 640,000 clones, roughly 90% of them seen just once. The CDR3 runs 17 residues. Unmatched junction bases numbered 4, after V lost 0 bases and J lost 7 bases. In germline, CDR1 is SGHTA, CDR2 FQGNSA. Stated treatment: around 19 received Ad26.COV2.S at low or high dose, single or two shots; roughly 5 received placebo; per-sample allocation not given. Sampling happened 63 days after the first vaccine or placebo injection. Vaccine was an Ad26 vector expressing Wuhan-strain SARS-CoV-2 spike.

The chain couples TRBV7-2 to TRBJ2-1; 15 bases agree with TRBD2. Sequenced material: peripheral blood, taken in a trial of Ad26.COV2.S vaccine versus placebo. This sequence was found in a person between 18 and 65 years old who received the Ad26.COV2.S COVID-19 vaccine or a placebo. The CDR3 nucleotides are TGTGCCAGCAGCTTAGCCGGACTAGCGGGAGGGGTAAATGAGCAGTTCTTC. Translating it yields CASSLAGLAGGVNEQFF.